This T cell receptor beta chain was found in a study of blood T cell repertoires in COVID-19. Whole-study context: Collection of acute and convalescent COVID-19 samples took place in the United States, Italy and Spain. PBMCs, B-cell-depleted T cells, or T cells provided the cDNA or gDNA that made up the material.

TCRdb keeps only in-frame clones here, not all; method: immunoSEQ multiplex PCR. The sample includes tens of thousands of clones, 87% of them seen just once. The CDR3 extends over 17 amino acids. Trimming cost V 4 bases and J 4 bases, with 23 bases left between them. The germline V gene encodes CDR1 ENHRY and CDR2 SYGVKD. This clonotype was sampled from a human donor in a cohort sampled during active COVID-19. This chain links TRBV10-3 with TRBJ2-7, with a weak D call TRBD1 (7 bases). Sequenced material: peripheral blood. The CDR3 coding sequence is TGTGCCATCAGTGTCCCCGTATCGCCGACAGGGAGGTACGAGCAGTACTTC. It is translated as CAISVPVSPTGRYEQYF.